The rows below give T cell receptor beta chains drawn from one sample of a study of blood T cell repertoires in COVID-19. The repertoire was sequenced with immunoSEQ multiplex PCR; TCRdb's copy has only in-frame clones and lacks some. The sample carries about 73,000 clones, approximately 83% recorded once. The sequenced material came from peripheral blood. The receptors were gathered from a woman in her sixties with acute or convalescent COVID-19. Both conserved end residues are part of each CDR3. D genes are given only for firm matches. Part of the rows lack a size; the others show once, few, many or a class for expanded clones.

v_call	d_call	j_call	clone_size	cdr3_nt	cdr3_aa
TRBV6-5	TRBD1	TRBJ1-5	once	TGTGCCAGCAGTCGGGACAGGGGTAATCAGCCCCAGCATTTT	CASSRDRGNQPQHF
TRBV19	TRBD2	TRBJ2-1	-	TGTGCCAGTAGTATTTTCGGGGGGGAAAACAATGAGCAGTTCTTC	CASSIFGGENNEQFF
TRBV29-1	-	TRBJ1-6	-	TGCAGCGTCCGAGGGGGGGAGTCCTATAATTCACCCCTCCACTTT	CSVRGGESYNSPLHF
TRBV28	TRBD1	TRBJ1-1	-	TGTGCCAGCAATCCGGACAGGTGGGGCACTGAAGCTTTCTTT	CASNPDRWGTEAFF
TRBV5-1	TRBD1	TRBJ1-1	-	TGCGCCAGCAAGGGGACAGGGGGGATTGGCACTGAAGCTTTCTTT	CASKGTGGIGTEAFF
TRBV28	TRBD1	TRBJ1-6	-	TGTGCCAGCAGTTCAATAGGACAGGGTGGTTCACCCCTCCACTTT	CASSSIGQGGSPLHF
TRBV7-9	TRBD1	TRBJ1-6	-	TGTGCCAGCAGCTTAGACGGCCGGCCGACAGGGAGAGATAATTCACCCCTCCACTTT	CASSLDGRPTGRDNSPLHF
TRBV29-1	TRBD1	TRBJ1-1	once	TGCAGCGTTGTGAGACAGGGGAACACTGAAGCTTTCTTT	CSVVRQGNTEAFF
TRBV7-2	TRBD2	TRBJ2-7	-	TGTGCCAGCAGCACTCCCGGGACTAGGGCCTACGAGCAGTACTTC	CASSTPGTRAYEQYF
TRBV19	TRBD1	TRBJ1-2	-	TGTGCCAGTAGACCCGCGACAGGGCAAACTAACTATGGCTACACCTTC	CASRPATGQTNYGYTF
TRBV27	TRBD1	TRBJ1-2	-	TGTGCCAGCAGTGGATACCGGACAGGGGGCGCGACCTATGGCTACACCTTC	CASSGYRTGGATYGYTF
TRBV5-1	TRBD1	TRBJ2-5	-	TGCGCCAGCAGCTACTCAAGTCGGACAGGGGCCGGGGAGACCCAGTACTTC	CASSYSSRTGAGETQYF
TRBV2	-	TRBJ1-2	-	TGTGCCAGCAGTACCAAAATAGTCTATGGCTACACCTTC	CASSTKIVYGYTF
TRBV29-1	-	TRBJ2-1	-	TGCAGCGTTGAAGAGGGGAGTGTCGCCAATGAGCAGTTCTTC	CSVEEGSVANEQFF
TRBV6-1	TRBD2	TRBJ2-2	-	TGTGCCAGCAGTGGGTCAGGGACTACTCACACCGGGGAGCTGTTTTTT	CASSGSGTTHTGELFF
TRBV3-1/TRBV3-2	TRBD1	TRBJ1-2	-	TGTGCCAGCAGCCAAGATGCGGGGACAGGGGTCTATGGCTACACCTTC	CASSQDAGTGVYGYTF
TRBV5-1	TRBD1	TRBJ1-4	-	TGCGCCAGCAGCTTGGAAGTTAGGACAGGGTTTTTCGGAAAACTGTTTTTT	CASSLEVRTGFFGKLFF
TRBV20-1	TRBD2	TRBJ2-5	once	TGCAGTGCTAGTCCCCTAGCGGGGTACCAAGAGACCCAGTACTTC	CSASPLAGYQETQYF
TRBV14	TRBD2	TRBJ2-1	-	TGTGCCAGCAGCCAACTAGCGGGGGGTAAGCGTGAGCAGTTCTTC	CASSQLAGGKREQFF
TRBV28	-	TRBJ1-5	-	TGTGCCAGCAGCCGAGATAGGGGCAGGCAGCCCCAGCATTTT	CASSRDRGRQPQHF
TRBV10-1	-	TRBJ2-3	-	TGCGCCAGCAGTGAGTCTAGGGGACTCGGATACACAGATACGCAGTATTTT	CASSESRGLGYTDTQYF
TRBV3-1/TRBV3-2	-	TRBJ1-6	few	TGTGCCAGCAGCCGAGGTAGCTCCTATAATTCACCCCTCCACTTT	CASSRGSSYNSPLHF
TRBV11-2	-	TRBJ1-4	-	TGTGCCAGCAACCCGGGGGACCTTAGGGAAAAACTGTTTTTT	CASNPGDLREKLFF
TRBV24-1	TRBD1	TRBJ1-3	-	TGTGCCACCAGTACCTACCCCTTGACAGGGCAGGGAAACACCATATATTTT	CATSTYPLTGQGNTIYF
TRBV10-3	TRBD1	TRBJ1-1	-	TGTGCCGCCAAGGGGACAGGGACCACTGAAGCTTTCTTT	CAAKGTGTTEAFF
TRBV25-1	TRBD1	TRBJ1-2	-	TGTGCCAGCCGGACAGGGGATGGCTACACCTTC	CASRTGDGYTF
TRBV7-2	-	TRBJ2-3	-	TGTGCCAGCAGCCCCAGTCCTAGCACAGATACGCAGTATTTT	CASSPSPSTDTQYF